One and the same sample provided the 2 T cell receptor beta chains below, sequenced in a study of blood T cell repertoires in COVID-19. Method: immunoSEQ multiplex PCR; TCRdb's copy keeps in-frame clones and lacks some. Of roughly 270,000 clones listed, 75% to 90% are singletons. Sequencing was carried out using PBMCs or T cells enriched from blood (not recorded which). These receptors came from a woman aged 50 to 65 who had recovered from COVID-19.

The V gene is TRBV11-2, the J gene TRBJ2-7; D not certain. Germline CDR1 reads SGHAT; CDR2 reads FQNNGV. The CDR3 runs to 11 residues. Between the trimmed V and J ends, which lost 4 bases and 2 bases, there was a span of 3 bases. CDR3: CASSSAYEQYF. DNA for the CDR3: TGTGCCAGCAGCTCCGCCTACGAGCAGTACTTC.

This clone was picked up a small number of times. The CDR3 here is CASSLGGRVNTEAFF. The DNA for the CDR3 is TGTGCCAGCAGCTTGGGGGGCAGGGTGAACACTGAAGCTTTCTTT. The chain combines TRBV5-4 with TRBJ1-1; TRBD1 is a possible D gene (5 bases). The CDR3 runs to 15 residues. Trimming removed 0 bases from V and 0 bases from J, with 9 bases in between. Germline loops: CDR1 SGHNT, CDR2 YYREEE (reference sequence).